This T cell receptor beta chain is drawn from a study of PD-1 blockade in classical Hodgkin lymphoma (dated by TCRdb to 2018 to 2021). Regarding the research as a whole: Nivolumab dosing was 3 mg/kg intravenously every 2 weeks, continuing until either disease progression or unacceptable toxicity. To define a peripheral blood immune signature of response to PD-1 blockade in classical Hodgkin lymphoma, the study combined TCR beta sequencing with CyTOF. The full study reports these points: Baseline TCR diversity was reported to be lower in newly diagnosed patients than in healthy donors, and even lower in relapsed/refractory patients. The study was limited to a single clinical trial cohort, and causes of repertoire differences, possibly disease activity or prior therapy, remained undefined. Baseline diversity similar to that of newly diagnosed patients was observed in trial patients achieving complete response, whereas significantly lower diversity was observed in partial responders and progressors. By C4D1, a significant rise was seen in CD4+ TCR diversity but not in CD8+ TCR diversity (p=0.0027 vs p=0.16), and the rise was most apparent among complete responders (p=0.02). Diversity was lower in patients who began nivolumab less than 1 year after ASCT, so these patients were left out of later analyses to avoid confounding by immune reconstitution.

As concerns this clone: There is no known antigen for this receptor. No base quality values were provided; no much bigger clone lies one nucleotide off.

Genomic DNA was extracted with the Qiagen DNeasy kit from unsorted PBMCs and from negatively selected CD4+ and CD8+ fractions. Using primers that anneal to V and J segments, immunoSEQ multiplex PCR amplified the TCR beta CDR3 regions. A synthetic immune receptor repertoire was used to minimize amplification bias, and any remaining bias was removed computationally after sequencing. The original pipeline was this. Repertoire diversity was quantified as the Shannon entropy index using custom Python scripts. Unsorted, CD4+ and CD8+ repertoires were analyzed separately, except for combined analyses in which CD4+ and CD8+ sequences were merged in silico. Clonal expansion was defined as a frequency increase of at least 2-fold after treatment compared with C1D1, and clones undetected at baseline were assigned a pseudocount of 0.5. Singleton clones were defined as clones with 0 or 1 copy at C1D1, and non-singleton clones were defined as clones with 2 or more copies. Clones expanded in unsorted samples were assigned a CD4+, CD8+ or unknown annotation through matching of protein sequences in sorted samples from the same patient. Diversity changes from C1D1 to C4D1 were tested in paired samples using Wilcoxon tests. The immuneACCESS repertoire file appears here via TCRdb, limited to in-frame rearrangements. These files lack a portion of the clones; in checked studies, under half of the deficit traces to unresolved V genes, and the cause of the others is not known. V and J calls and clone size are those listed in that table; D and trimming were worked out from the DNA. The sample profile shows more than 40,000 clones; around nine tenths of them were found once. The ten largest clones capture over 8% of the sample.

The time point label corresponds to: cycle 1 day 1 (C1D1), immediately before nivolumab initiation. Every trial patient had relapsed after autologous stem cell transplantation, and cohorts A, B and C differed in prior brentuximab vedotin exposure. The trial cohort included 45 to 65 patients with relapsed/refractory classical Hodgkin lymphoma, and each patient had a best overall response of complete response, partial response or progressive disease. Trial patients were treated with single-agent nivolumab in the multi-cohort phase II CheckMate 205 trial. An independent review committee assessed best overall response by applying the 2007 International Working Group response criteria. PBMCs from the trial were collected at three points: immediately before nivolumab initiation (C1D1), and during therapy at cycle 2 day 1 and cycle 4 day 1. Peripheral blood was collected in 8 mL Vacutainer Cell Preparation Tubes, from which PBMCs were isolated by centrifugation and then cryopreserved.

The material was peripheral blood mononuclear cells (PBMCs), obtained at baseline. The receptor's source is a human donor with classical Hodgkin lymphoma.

The nucleotides are TGTGCCATCAGTGATAGCCATGCAACTAATGAAAAACTGTTTTTT. This translates into CAISDSHATNEKLFF. The chain links TRBV10-3 with TRBJ1-4; confidence is insufficient to name the D gene. The CDR3 has 15 amino acids, counting the end cysteine and phenylalanine. The entry retains the CDR3 DNA only, 45 bases that are in frame from base 1. The CDR1 and CDR2 encoded by the germline V gene are ENHRY and SYGVKD. Relative to germline, V is 3 bases shorter and J is 0 bases shorter, with 8 bases between their ends.